One sample yielded the 28 T cell receptor beta chains listed below, sequenced in a study of spatial heterogeneity in lung cancer. The study, taken as a whole, reports: Tumor mutation count correlated with how many alpha and beta TCRs expanded intratumorally.

Via MiXCR, TCRdb re-called the 5' RACE reads, giving one row per CDR3 protein. The sample includes under 1,500 distinct CDR3 sequences, less than 20% of them seen just once. These receptors have no identified antigens. Time point of the sample: sample taken at primary tumor resection. The specimen comprised lung tumor tissue, sampled at surgery. Receptors were obtained from a male donor with early-stage non-small cell lung cancer.

This clonotype is categorized as medium-sized. This beta chain is an off-target read within a library intended for alpha chains, so its frequency means little. The gene calls are TRBV5-5 and TRBJ2-7; no clear D. CDR1 is SGHKS, CDR2 YYEKEE, per germline (reference sequence). This CDR3 has 13 amino acids. V lost 4 bases, J lost 5 bases, and 13 bases lay in between. CDR3 residues: CASSAPPSDEQYV. In DNA, the CDR3 is TGTGCCAGCAGCGCTCCCCCATCGGACGAGCAGTACGTC.

This clonotype is large in the sample. As an off-target read in a library built for alpha chains, this beta chain has a frequency of little significance. This chain joins TRBV14 and TRBJ2-7, with 7 bases aligning to TRBD2. This CDR3 has 14 amino acids. J gave up 0 bases and V 5 bases, and 4 bases lay outside the gene matches. In germline, CDR1 is SGHDN, CDR2 FVKESK. The CDR3 is CASSSREASYEQYV. The CDR3 region has the DNA TGTGCCAGCAGCTCTCGGGAGGCCTCCTACGAGCAGTACGTC.

Concerning this clonotype itself: This beta chain lies outside the target of a library built for alpha chains; its clone size means little. V gene TRBV5-1 combines with J gene TRBJ2-1; no firm D call. Looked up from germline, CDR1 is SGHRS and CDR2 is YFSETQ. This CDR3 is 14 amino acids long. Trimming shortened V by 0 bases and J by 4 bases, and 8 bases separated the two germline ends. The DNA for the CDR3 is TGCGCCAGCAGCTTGGTGGGCCTTTACAATGAGCAGTTCTTC. Encoded protein: CASSLVGLYNEQFF.

This clonotype counts as medium-sized. This beta chain represents an off-target read in a library built for alpha chains; its size is of limited meaning. This rearrangement joins TRBV4-3 to TRBJ2-1; the match to TRBD2 covers 14 bases. CDR1 is LGHNA and CDR2 is YSLEER in the germline V gene. V lost 1 base to trimming and J lost 0 bases; unmatched junction nucleotides: 5. The CDR3 covers 19 residues. DNA for the CDR3: TGCGCCAGCAGCCAAGGACTAGCGGGGGGGTCGGGCTCCTACAATGAGCAGTTCTTC. Translated, it gives CASSQGLAGGSGSYNEQFF.

This clonotype is deemed medium-sized (0.01 to 0.1%). Found in a library prepared for alpha chains, this beta chain is an off-target read, and its abundance has little meaning. J is TRBJ1-6 and V is TRBV2; 10 positions match TRBD1. With V trimmed by 7 bases and J by 7 bases, 4 bases remained unmatched. This CDR3 is built from 14 residues. The germline V gene has CDR1 SNHLY and CDR2 FYNNEI. CDR3 DNA sequence: TGTGCCAGCACCGGACAGGGGGTCAATTCACCCCTCCACTTT. This codes for CASTGQGVNSPLHF. Variable domain in full (rest from reference TRBV2 and TRBJ1-6): EPEVTQTPSHQVTQMGQEVILRCVPISNHLYFYWYRQILGQKVEFLVSFYNNEISEKSEIFDDQFSVERPDGSNFTLKIRSTKLEDSAMYFCASTGQGVNSPLHFGNGTRLTVT.

By share of the sample, this clonotype is medium-sized. This beta chain turned up in a library designed for alpha chains; as an off-target read, its abundance says little. The J gene is TRBJ2-5, the V gene TRBV7-8, with TRBD1 matching 7 bases. CDR1 SGHVS and CDR2 FQNEAQ come from the germline V gene. The V and J ends lost 3 bases and 4 bases, in that order; junction bases with no gene match: 8. The CDR3 totals 15 residues. The CDR3 DNA is TGTGCCAGCAGCTTTGAGACAGGGTTGGGAGAGACCCAGTACTTC. Translation gives CASSFETGLGETQYF.

This clonotype is medium-sized by share. Because this beta chain is a stray read in a library intended to capture alpha chains, its abundance should not be given much weight. This chain connects TRBV7-9 to TRBJ1-6, with 12 positions matching TRBD1. CDR1 and CDR2 from the germline V gene are SEHNR and FQNEAQ (reference sequence). J was trimmed by 10 bases and V by 4 bases; bases with no gene match: 11. The CDR3 sequence is 17 residues long. The CDR3 region is CASSSHEGQGAGSPLHF. The CDR3 DNA is TGTGCCAGCAGCTCTCATGAGGGACAGGGGGCTGGATCACCCCTCCACTTT.

By share, this clonotype counts as medium-sized (0.01 to 0.1%). This beta chain is a stray read from a library made for alpha chains; its abundance is not meaningful. The genes are TRBV6-2 or TRBV6-3 and TRBJ2-1; a weak D match, TRBD2 (5 bases). Germline V gene data show CDR1 as MNHEY and CDR2 as SVGEGT. Trimming removed 3 bases at V and 4 bases at J, with 10 bases between. CDR3 length equals 14 residues. The CDR3 region is CASSYPGWYNEQFF. The CDR3 DNA reads TGTGCCAGCAGTTATCCGGGGTGGTACAATGAGCAGTTCTTC.

Judged by abundance, this clonotype is medium-sized. As an off-target read in a library built for alpha chains, this beta chain has a frequency of little significance. The chain joins TRBV6-1 to TRBJ2-7; either TRBD1 or TRBD2 may fit D (5 bases each). Per the germline V gene, CDR1 is MNHNS and CDR2 is SASEGT. V was shortened by 7 bases and J by 0 bases, with 13 bases between the two germline ends. The CDR3 is made up of 14 amino acids. The DNA for the CDR3 is TGTGCCAGCACCCACGGGACGGTCTCCTACGAGCAGTACGTC. Translated: CASTHGTVSYEQYV.

This clonotype occurred many times. A library made for alpha chains picked up this beta chain off target, so its size means little. The chain combines TRBV20-1 with TRBJ2-1; perhaps TRBD2 as D (6 bases). Between the trimmed V and J ends, which lost 0 bases and 3 bases, there was a span of 18 bases. The CDR3 loop spans 17 amino acids. In germline, CDR1 is DFQATT, CDR2 SNEGSKA (reference sequence). CDR3 sequence reads: CSARDGRRPLLYNEQFF. CDR3 DNA: TGCAGTGCTAGAGATGGGAGGAGACCCCTTCTCTACAATGAGCAGTTCTTC.

This clonotype appeared many times. This beta chain slipped into a library made for alpha chains as a stray read, so its size is not meaningful. J is TRBJ2-5 and V is TRBV5-4; TRBD2 aligns across 13 bases. The CDR3 length is 15 residues. CDR1 is SGHNT, CDR2 YYREEE, per germline (reference sequence). The trim removed 4 bases at V and 5 bases at J, leaving 5 bases unmatched. Here the CDR3 DNA reads TGTGCCAGCAGCCGGGGACTAGCGGGACAGGAGACCCAGTACTTC. Encoded protein: CASSRGLAGQETQYF.

By sample share, this clonotype is large. Since the library was made to target alpha chains, this beta chain is a stray read and its abundance is not meaningful. CDR3 in amino acids: CASSPYPNTEAFF. DNA for the CDR3: TGTGCCAGCAGCCCGTACCCCAACACTGAAGCTTTCTTT. V usage is TRBV5-5 and J usage is TRBJ1-1; D gene unclear. The CDR3 has 13 amino acids. The V and J ends lost 4 bases and 2 bases respectively, with 9 bases between them. Germline V gives CDR1 SGHKS, CDR2 YYEKEE (reference sequence). Variable domain in full (rest from reference TRBV5-5 and TRBJ1-1): DAGVTQSPTHLIKTRGQQVTLRCSPISGHKSVSWYQQVLGQGPQFIFQYYEKEERGRGNFPDRFSARQFPNYSSELNVNALLLGDSALYLCASSPYPNTEAFFGQGTRLTVV.

By proportion, this clonotype is large (0.1 to 1%). This beta chain turned up in a library designed for alpha chains; as an off-target read, its abundance says little. The chain employs TRBV6-5 and TRBJ1-2; 10 bases fit TRBD1. The germline gives CDR1 MNHEY, CDR2 SVGAGI. The junction had 10 bases not matched to a gene; V was cut back by 5 bases and J by 7 bases. There are 15 residues in the CDR3. The CDR3 here is CASSQSTGGWVGYTF. The CDR3 DNA sequence: TGTGCCAGCAGTCAATCGACAGGGGGCTGGGTTGGCTACACCTTC.

This clonotype is termed medium-sized. This beta chain is an off-target read within a library intended for alpha chains, so its frequency means little. This chain joins TRBV5-1 and TRBJ2-5, with TRBD2 matching over 10 bases. Germline CDR1 reads SGHRS; CDR2 reads YFSETQ. The CDR3 has 14 residues. Germline trimming cut 7 bases from V and 4 bases from J; bases unmatched to any gene: 7. As DNA, the CDR3 is TGCGCCAGCGGCCAAAGACTAGCGGGAGAGACCCAGTACTTC. It yields the protein CASGQRLAGETQYF.

This clonotype was seen many times. Within a library made for alpha chains, this beta chain is off target, and its count is uninformative. J is TRBJ2-5 and V is TRBV2; D not resolved. The CDR3 has 11 residues. The V gene's germline CDR1 is SNHLY and CDR2 FYNNEI. V was cut by 8 bases and J by 5 bases, with 9 bases left in between. The DNA for the CDR3 is TGTGCCAGCTCTTTTATTGAGACCCAGTACTTC. Translating gives CASSFIETQYF.

This clonotype is categorized as medium-sized. The size of this beta chain means little, since it is a stray read in a library made for alpha chains. The chain recombines TRBV14 with TRBJ2-3; possibly TRBD1 or TRBD2 for D (5 bases each). The germline V and J ends were trimmed by 4 bases and 11 bases, with 10 bases remaining between them. Germline V gene lookup returns CDR1 SGHDN and CDR2 FVKESK. There are 11 residues in the CDR3. The CDR3 nucleotides read TGTGCCAGCAGCCCTGGGACCCAGCAGTATTTT. This gives the protein CASSPGTQQYF.

Ten or more counts support this clonotype. This beta chain came through as a stray read in a library set up for alpha chains, and its size says little. This rearrangement joins TRBV20-1 to TRBJ1-2; D ambiguous. V was trimmed by 0 bases and J by 2 bases, leaving 4 bases between them. The CDR3 is 12 residues long. CDR1 is DFQATT and CDR2 is SNEGSKA in the germline V gene (reference sequence). CDR3 amino acids: CSARDPNYGYTF. The CDR3 DNA is TGCAGTGCTAGAGATCCCAACTATGGCTACACCTTC.

Turning to this clonotype: The germline gene is not matched at one end of the junction; a read error may be the cause. This beta chain is a stray sequence in a library constructed for alpha chains; its clone size is not meaningful. The CDR3, as DNA: TGCGCCGGCAGCCCCTCTCCCGGAAACCAGCCCCAGCATTTT. It translates to CAGSPSPGNQPQHF. This chain joins TRBV4-1 and TRBJ1-5; D unresolved. The CDR3 runs 14 residues. CDR1 and CDR2 from the germline V gene are MGHRA and YSYEKL.

Judged by abundance, this clonotype is large. The library was designed around alpha chains, so this beta chain is a stray read whose abundance carries little weight. This chain links TRBV7-2 with TRBJ2-3, with D possibly TRBD2 on 6 matching bases. The germline V gene encodes CDR1 SGHTA and CDR2 FQGNSA. The V end was cut by 6 bases, the J end by 2 bases, with 18 bases between. The CDR3 consists of 16 residues. This CDR3 reads CASSLWRGTNTDTQYF. The CDR3 DNA reads TGTGCCAGCAGTCTATGGCGCGGGACCAACACAGATACGCAGTATTTT.

In its sample, this clonotype is large. This beta chain was picked up by a library intended for alpha chains and is off target, so its count carries little meaning. This chain links TRBV7-9 with TRBJ2-7, with D maybe TRBD1 (6 bases). With 5 bases removed from V and 1 base from J, the gap between germline ends came to 9 bases. This CDR3 comprises 13 residues. Germline V CDR1 and CDR2: SEHNR, FQNEAQ (reference sequence). The CDR3 sequence: CASSRQVSYEQYF. Here the CDR3 DNA reads TGTGCCAGCAGCCGACAGGTTTCCTACGAGCAGTACTTC.

This clonotype qualifies as medium-sized. This beta chain slipped into a library made for alpha chains as a stray read, so its size is not meaningful. The CDR3 loop reads CSARGEWGEENEKLFF. CDR3 DNA: TGCAGTGCTAGAGGAGAGTGGGGCGAAGAAAATGAAAAACTGTTTTTT. V and J are TRBV20-1 and TRBJ1-4; D perhaps matches TRBD1 (5 bases). The germline V and J ends were trimmed by 1 base and 5 bases, with 17 bases remaining between them. CDR3 length equals 16 residues. Per the germline V gene, CDR1 is DFQATT and CDR2 is SNEGSKA (reference sequence).

In this sample, this clonotype is medium-sized. Since it is a stray read in a library aimed at alpha chains, this beta chain has a size that is not meaningful. The chain combines TRBV11-2 with TRBJ2-3, with 8 bases fitting TRBD2. The CDR3 consists of 16 residues. The junction had 8 bases not matched to a gene; V was cut back by 5 bases and J by 1 base. Germline assignment: CDR1 SGHAT and CDR2 FQNNGV. Written as DNA, the CDR3 is TGTGCCAGCAGCATATCCAGCGGGAGTGGCACAGATACGCAGTATTTT. This sequence encodes CASSISSGSGTDTQYF.

Sample share makes this clonotype medium-sized (0.01 to 0.1%). This beta chain turned up in a library designed for alpha chains; as an off-target read, its abundance says little. The CDR3 bases are TGTGCCAGCATCGCCGGCAGCTCTGGAAACACCATATATTTT. Its translation: CASIAGSSGNTIYF. This chain links TRBV7-9 with TRBJ1-3; D is undetermined. The germline gives CDR1 SEHNR, CDR2 FQNEAQ (reference sequence). The CDR3 spans 14 residues. Trimming cost V 7 bases and J 0 bases, with 10 bases left between them. The full variable domain, with the rest looked up from reference TRBV7-9 and TRBJ1-3, is DTGVSQNPRHKITKRGQNVTFRCDPISEHNRLYWYRQTLGQGPEFLTYFQNEAQLEKSRLLSDRFSAERPKGSFSTLEIQRTEQGDSAMYLCASIAGSSGNTIYFGEGSWLTVV.

By sample share, this clonotype is medium-sized. This beta chain is off target for a library built for alpha chains, so its abundance means little. This rearrangement joins TRBV13 to TRBJ2-7; D remains ambiguous. Germline CDR1 is PRHDT and CDR2 is FYEKMQ (reference sequence). This CDR3 has 11 amino acids. V shed 4 bases and J shed 3 bases, with 4 bases lying between them. As DNA, the CDR3 is TGTGCCAGCAGCTCGAACTACGAGCAGTACTTC. This codes for CASSSNYEQYF.

On this clonotype itself: Within a library made for alpha chains, this beta chain is off target, and its count is uninformative. The chain is built from TRBV6-1 and TRBJ2-1, with 10 bases identical to TRBD2. The CDR3 consists of 15 residues. Per the germline V gene, CDR1 is MNHNS and CDR2 is SASEGT. V lost 6 bases to trimming and J lost 12 bases; unmatched junction nucleotides: 14. The CDR3 sequence: CASSPSERGGRGQFF. CDR3 coding DNA: TGTGCCAGCAGCCCCTCGGAGCGGGGGGGCCGGGGGCAGTTCTTC.

In its sample, this clonotype ranks as large. This beta chain came through as a stray read in a library set up for alpha chains, and its size says little. The rearrangement links TRBV4-3 to TRBJ1-2; D is unclear. There are 15 residues in the CDR3. Between the trimmed V and J ends, which lost 2 bases and 4 bases, there was a span of 14 bases. Germline CDR1 reads LGHNA; CDR2 reads YSLEER. As DNA, the CDR3 is TGCGCCAGCAGCCAATTTCGCAAGGGAGGCTATGGCTACACCTTC. Translated: CASSQFRKGGYGYTF.

This clonotype was counted only a few times. A library prepared for alpha chains yielded this beta chain as an off-target read; its size is of little meaning. The rearrangement links TRBV4-3 to TRBJ2-1; 9 bases line up with TRBD1. The junction had 8 bases not matched to a gene; V was cut back by 8 bases and J by 6 bases. This CDR3 contains 14 residues. Germline loops: CDR1 LGHNA, CDR2 YSLEER. The CDR3 is CASARQGGSNEQFF. As DNA, the CDR3 is TGCGCCAGCGCGCGACAGGGGGGGTCCAATGAGCAGTTCTTC.

Only a few counts were recorded for this clonotype. This beta chain lies outside the target of a library built for alpha chains; its clone size means little. This chain links TRBV28 with TRBJ2-7, with D maybe TRBD2 (6 bases). The CDR3 totals 14 residues. The V and J ends lost 6 bases and 0 bases respectively, with 12 bases between them. Germline V lookup: CDR1 MDHEN, CDR2 SYDVKM. The CDR3 reads CASSPRESSYEQYF. CDR3 nucleotides: TGTGCCAGCAGCCCCCGGGAGAGCTCCTACGAGCAGTACTTC.